This T cell receptor (beta chain) stems from a study of early T cells in non-severe SARS-CoV-2 infection. The table lists this clonotype with many counts. Individually, cDNA molecules had unique molecular identifiers attached to them. Using its own MiXCR run on the 5' RACE reads, TCRdb lists one record per CDR3 protein. The sample has 20,000 to 25,000 distinct CDR3 sequences, roughly 5% seen once. The CDR3 sequence is 14 residues long. V was clipped by 3 bases and J by 10 bases, with 13 bases between them. J is TRBJ1-6 and V is TRBV12-3 or TRBV12-4; the D gene is possibly TRBD1 (6 bases). This clonotype was sampled from an adult who was a healthcare worker with PCR-confirmed SARS-CoV-2 infection or an uninfected control (not recorded which). Sequencing was done on a sample of whole blood. This chain's CDR3 is CASSFQGQRSPLHF. The CDR3 bases are TGTGCCAGCAGTTTTCAGGGACAACGATCACCCCTCCACTTT.